Each of the 6 T cell receptor beta chains below was sequenced from the same sample in a study of blood T cells in healthy people across ages. PCR was performed a second time for about 6 to 12 cycles using a sample-barcoded 5' primer and a J-beta primer mix. MiXCR, run by TCRdb on the 5' RACE reads, gives a single entry per CDR3 protein. The table shows 750,000 to 1,000,000 distinct CDR3 sequences, with under 35% occurring only once. The same data also contributed to another study, on T cells of mothers and their children.

Sequenced sample: blood. The receptors were sampled from a woman aged 40 to 50 in good health.

In regard to this clonotype: The junction departs from the called germline gene at one end, perhaps through a read error. This chain uses TRBV29-1 with TRBJ2-5; TRBD2 agrees at 8 bases. The V gene's germline CDR1 is SQVTM and CDR2 ANQGSEA. The CDR3 length is 14 residues. The chain's CDR3 is CSVEGGGLGETQYF. In nucleotides, the CDR3 is TGCAGCGTGGAAGGCGGGGGGTTGGGGGAGACCCAGTACTTC.

This chain links TRBV9 with TRBJ2-1; 9 bases are shared with TRBD1. The better agreement between TRBJ2-7 and the DNA end casts doubt on the J call. The CDR3 runs 15 residues. From germline, CDR1 is SGDLS and CDR2 YYNGEE. CDR3 nucleotides: TGTGCCAGCAGCTACGGACAGGGGCAATACAATGAGCAGTACTTC. Translated, it gives CASSYGQGQYNEQYF.

This clonotype has only a few counts. The chain joins TRBV11-3 to TRBJ2-2; D not certain. Germline values: CDR1 SGHNT, CDR2 YENEEA. This CDR3 comprises 13 residues. Trimming pared 5 bases from V and 4 bases from J, leaving 8 bases between. The CDR3, as DNA: TGTGCCAGCAGCAACGGCTTCACCGGGGAGCTGTTTTTT. Encoded protein: CASSNGFTGELFF.

V gene TRBV29-1 combines with J gene TRBJ1-1; no definite D call. V shed 2 bases and J shed 0 bases, with 10 bases lying between them. Germline V gene data show CDR1 as SQVTM and CDR2 as ANQGSEA. The CDR3 totals 14 residues. In DNA form, the CDR3 reads TGCAGCGTTGAAAATCAGTCAGTGAACACTGAAGCTTTCTTT. It is translated as CSVENQSVNTEAFF. The full variable domain, completed using reference TRBV29-1 and TRBJ1-1, is SAVISQKPSRDICQRGTSLTIQCQVDSQVTMMFWYRQQPGQSLTLIATANQGSEATYESGFVIDKFPISRPNLTFSTLTVSNMSPEDSSIYLCSVENQSVNTEAFFGQGTRLTVV.

The table lists this clonotype with many counts. The chain is built from TRBV20-1 and TRBJ2-1, with a weak D call TRBD2 (6 bases). Germline V gene lookup returns CDR1 DFQATT and CDR2 SNEGSKA (reference sequence). This CDR3 is built from 14 residues. V dropped 3 bases and J dropped 0 bases, with 9 bases sitting between them. In DNA, the CDR3 is TGCAGTGCTAGGGAGGGCCTCTCCTACAATGAGCAGTTCTTC. Translated: CSAREGLSYNEQFF.

This clonotype appeared many times. The chain combines TRBV6-5 with TRBJ2-3, with D hard to call. Trimming took 0 bases from V and 3 from J, leaving 10 bases between them. The V gene's germline CDR1 is MNHEY and CDR2 SVGAGI. CDR3 length: 15 residues. The CDR3 loop reads CASSYSIMGTDTQYF. In nucleotides, the CDR3 is TGTGCCAGCAGTTACTCTATTATGGGGACAGATACGCAGTATTTT.